Following are 29 T cell receptor beta chains from one sample sequenced in a study of neurological immune-mediated disorders. MiXCR was run by TCRdb on the 5' RACE reads, yielding one entry per CDR3 protein. This sample has 75,000 to 85,000 distinct CDR3 sequences; more than 15% occur once, and the top ten carry approximately 15%. The material sequenced was PBMCs. All receptors derive from a woman between 40 and 50 years old in good health.

This clonotype appeared many times. CDR3 sequence: CASSWTGGETQYF. DNA of the CDR3: TGTGCCAGCAGCTGGACCGGAGGAGAGACCCAGTACTTC. The chain uses TRBV5-6 and TRBJ2-5; D perhaps matches TRBD2 (5 bases). The length of the CDR3 is 13 residues. The germline V gene has CDR1 SGHDT and CDR2 YYEEEE. The germline V and J ends were trimmed by 3 bases and 4 bases, with 10 bases remaining between them.

Of note for this clonotype: A single base separates this from a much larger clone, so it may be a read error. The V call is TRBV5-1, the J call TRBJ2-1, with D hard to call. Germline loops: CDR1 SGHRS, CDR2 YFSETQ. The V end was cut by 0 bases, the J end by 13 bases, with 14 bases between. This CDR3 contains 13 residues. CDR3 sequence: CASSLESPKDQFF. In DNA form, the CDR3 reads TGCGCCAGCAGCTTGGAGAGCCCCAAAGATCAGTTCTTC. The full variable domain, completed using reference TRBV5-1 and TRBJ2-1, is KAGVTQTPRYLIKTRGQQVTLSCSPISGHRSVSWYQQTPGQGLQFLFEYFSETQRNKGNFPGRFSGRQFSNSRSEMNVSTLELGDSALYLCASSLESPKDQFFGPGTRLTVL.

This clonotype came up many times. The chain uses TRBV18 and TRBJ2-1; 10 positions match TRBD1. The germline V gene encodes CDR1 KGHSH and CDR2 LQKENI. V lost 6 bases to trimming and J lost 5 bases; unmatched junction nucleotides: 7. The CDR3 is 15 amino acids. The CDR3 DNA reads TGTGCCAGCTCGCTGGTAGGGACAGGGGACAATGAGCAGTTCTTC. Amino acid sequence: CASSLVGTGDNEQFF. The full variable domain, in which reference TRBV18 and TRBJ2-1 provide the parts outside the CDR3, is NAGVMQNPRHLVRRRGQEARLRCSPMKGHSHVYWYRQLPEEGLKFMVYLQKENIIDESGMPKERFSAEFPKEGPSILRIQQVVRGDSAAYFCASSLVGTGDNEQFFGPGTRLTVL.

There are many counts of this clonotype. This chain links TRBV12-3 or TRBV12-4 with TRBJ1-4; D is unresolved. Trimming took 6 bases from V and 8 from J, leaving 10 bases between them. There are 12 residues in the CDR3. The CDR3 is CASSLRTEKLFF. DNA for the CDR3: TGTGCCAGCAGCCTCAGAACCGAAAAACTGTTTTTT.

This clonotype was detected many times. The chain couples TRBV28 to TRBJ2-1; 9 nucleotides agree with TRBD2. V shed 4 bases and J 6 bases; nucleotides not matched to a gene: 7. There are 15 residues in the CDR3. Germline loops: CDR1 MDHEN, CDR2 SYDVKM. CDR3: CASSYGLARSNEQFF. CDR3 nucleotide sequence: TGTGCCAGCAGTTATGGACTAGCGAGAAGCAATGAGCAGTTCTTC.

This clonotype was observed at least ten times. The V and J genes are TRBV20-1 and TRBJ2-3; TRBD1 or TRBD2 may be the D gene (6 bases each). Between the trimmed V and J ends, which lost 8 bases and 13 bases, there was a span of 16 bases. The CDR3 has 10 amino acids. Germline V lookup: CDR1 DFQATT, CDR2 SNEGSKA (reference sequence). The CDR3 region has the DNA TGCAGTCTCGGAGGGACACGAGAGTATTTT. Protein: CSLGGTREYF.

This clonotype was counted at least ten times. This chain connects TRBV7-2 to TRBJ1-1; no definite D call. The V end lost 0 bases, the J end lost 0 bases, and 14 bases lay between the germline ends. Germline CDR1 is SGHTA and CDR2 is FQGNSA. The CDR3 has 17 amino acids. CDR3 bases: TGTGCCAGCAGCTTAGCGCGCCGGATACGAGTGAACACTGAAGCTTTCTTT. It specifies CASSLARRIRVNTEAFF.

This clonotype was seen repeatedly, ten times or more. The V and J genes are TRBV4-1 and TRBJ1-2, with TRBD1 as a possible D gene (6 bases). Germline CDR1 reads MGHRA; CDR2 reads YSYEKL. V was pared by 3 bases and J by 6 bases, with 17 bases between. CDR3 length equals 15 residues. The CDR3 region has the DNA TGCGCCAGCAGCCACCTACAGGGAGTCGGGAATGGCTACACCTTC. It yields the protein CASSHLQGVGNGYTF.

The table lists this clonotype with many counts. CDR3 region: CASSEALPGYSNQPQHF. The CDR3 DNA reads as TGTGCCAGCAGTGAAGCGCTTCCAGGCTATAGCAATCAGCCCCAGCATTTT. The gene calls are TRBV2 and TRBJ1-5; D not certain. This CDR3 has 17 amino acids. The germline V and J ends were trimmed by 0 bases and 0 bases, with 12 bases remaining between them. Germline CDR1 SNHLY, CDR2 FYNNEI. The full variable domain, completed using reference TRBV2 and TRBJ1-5, is EPEVTQTPSHQVTQMGQEVILRCVPISNHLYFYWYRQILGQKVEFLVSFYNNEISEKSEIFDDQFSVERPDGSNFTLKIRSTKLEDSAMYFCASSEALPGYSNQPQHFGDGTRLSIL.

This clonotype was detected only a few times. The chain links TRBV4-2 to TRBJ2-4; 7 nucleotides agree with TRBD1. The CDR3 contains 13 residues. After removal of 1 base from V and 6 bases from J, the junction contained 0 bases not matched to a gene. Germline CDR1 and CDR2: LGHNA and YNFKEQ. CDR3 amino acids: CASSQGQGNIQYF. The CDR3 region has the DNA TGTGCCAGCAGCCAAGGACAGGGAAACATTCAGTACTTC.

Ten or more counts support this clonotype. V is TRBV5-6 and J is TRBJ2-1; D gene unclear. The CDR3 runs to 14 residues. Germline CDR1 reads SGHDT; CDR2 reads YYEEEE. V was trimmed by 2 bases and J by 3 bases, leaving 9 bases between them. This CDR3 is CASSFWGNYNEQFF. The CDR3 DNA sequence: TGTGCCAGCAGCTTTTGGGGAAACTACAATGAGCAGTTCTTC.

This clonotype was counted ten times or more. The chain has TRBV20-1 and TRBJ2-1, with D perhaps TRBD2 (6 bases). The V gene lost 3 bases and the J gene lost 6 bases, with 12 bases spanning the gap. CDR3 length: 13 residues. CDR1 and CDR2 from the germline V gene are DFQATT and SNEGSKA (reference sequence). This CDR3 is CSASIGRGNEQFF. Here the CDR3 DNA reads TGCAGTGCTAGTATAGGGCGGGGCAATGAGCAGTTCTTC.

This clonotype was recorded many times. This chain links TRBV7-2 with TRBJ2-3; D gene ambiguous. The CDR3 consists of 14 residues. CDR1 and CDR2 (germline): SGHTA, FQGNSA. V lost 2 bases and J 5 bases, leaving 11 bases between the germline ends. The CDR3: CASSLIVGQDTQYF. The CDR3 coding sequence is TGTGCCAGCAGCTTAATCGTGGGTCAAGATACGCAGTATTTT.

In its sample, this clonotype was seen many times. The rearrangement joins TRBV7-2 to TRBJ2-3; D is undetermined. CDR1 and CDR2 from the germline V gene are SGHTA and FQGNSA. This CDR3 is built from 14 residues. Trimming cost V 3 bases and J 2 bases, with 9 bases left between them. CDR3 in DNA: TGTGCCAGCAGCTTCCCCTCTATCACAGATACGCAGTATTTT. Translated: CASSFPSITDTQYF. The whole variable domain, filled in from reference TRBV7-2 and TRBJ2-3, reads GAGVSQSPSNKVTEKGKDVELRCDPISGHTALYWYRQSLGQGLEFLIYFQGNSAPDKSGLPSDRFSAERTGGSVSTLTIQRTQQEDSAVYLCASSFPSITDTQYFGPGTRLTVL.

The CDR3 region is CASSEGGDYEQYF. In DNA, the CDR3 is TGCGCCAGCAGTGAAGGCGGGGACTACGAGCAGTACTTC. V is TRBV10-2 and J is TRBJ2-7, with D perhaps matching TRBD2 (6 bases). CDR1 and CDR2 from the germline V gene are WSHSY and SAAADI. This CDR3 has 13 amino acids. The V end was cut by 3 bases, the J end by 3 bases, with 9 bases between.

This clonotype was counted many times. The chain carries TRBV7-2 and TRBJ1-2; D might be TRBD1 (6 bases). CDR1 and CDR2 from the germline V gene are SGHTA and FQGNSA. This CDR3 is 12 amino acids long. Trimming stripped 5 bases from V and 5 bases from J, with 9 bases between. The CDR3, as DNA: TGTGCCAGCAGCATAACAGGGTATGGCTACACCTTC. Encoded protein: CASSITGYGYTF.

A remark on this clonotype: A junction boundary mismatches the germline segment, possibly from a read error. The V gene is TRBV6-2 or TRBV6-3, the J gene TRBJ2-2; no clear D gene. The germline V gene encodes CDR1 MNHEY and CDR2 SVGEGT. The CDR3 spans 14 residues. The CDR3 is CVSKARWNTGELFF. In DNA, the CDR3 is TGTGTCAGCAAGGCAAGGTGGAACACCGGGGAGCTGTTTTTT.

This clonotype has at least ten counts. V is TRBV11-3 and J is TRBJ2-3; D is unresolved. The CDR3 totals 14 residues. V gave up 5 bases and J gave up 2 bases, with 11 bases separating them. CDR1 is SGHNT, CDR2 YENEEA, per germline. The CDR3 DNA follows: TGTGCCAGCAGCCGGACGCCGAACACAGATACGCAGTATTTT. As protein: CASSRTPNTDTQYF. Together with reference TRBV11-3 and TRBJ2-3, the CDR3 gives the full variable domain: EAGVVQSPRYKIIEKKQPVAFWCNPISGHNTLYWYLQNLGQGPELLIRYENEEAVDDSQLPKDRFSAERLKGVDSTLKIQPAELGDSAVYLCASSRTPNTDTQYFGPGTRLTVL.

This clonotype has a count of ten or more. The chain uses TRBV20-1 and TRBJ2-5, with 10 bases matching TRBD2. CDR1 and CDR2 (germline): DFQATT, SNEGSKA (reference sequence). The CDR3 is 15 amino acids. The V and J ends lost 6 bases and 2 bases, in that order; junction bases with no gene match: 9. CDR3: CSALPPAGGQETQYF. For the CDR3, the DNA is TGCAGTGCCCTACCCCCAGCGGGGGGGCAAGAGACCCAGTACTTC.

This clonotype came up many times. The chain couples TRBV20-1 to TRBJ2-7, with 7 bases aligning to TRBD1. J was trimmed by 3 bases and V by 3 bases; bases with no gene match: 8. CDR1 and CDR2 (germline): DFQATT, SNEGSKA (reference sequence). The CDR3 sequence is 14 residues long. This CDR3 reads CSASPTGYVYEQYV. The CDR3 DNA reads as TGCAGTGCTAGCCCGACAGGGTACGTCTACGAGCAGTACGTC.

This clonotype was recorded many times. The rearrangement joins TRBV4-1 to TRBJ1-3, with D perhaps matching TRBD1 (6 bases). Deletions cut 3 bases from V and 11 bases from J, with 17 bases between. Germline V gene sequence: CDR1 MGHRA, CDR2 YSYEKL. This CDR3 comprises 14 residues. CDR3 nucleotides: TGCGCCAGCAGCCAGGGGGCCGGGGGAGCCGCCATATATTTT. This sequence encodes CASSQGAGGAAIYF.

This clonotype has ten or more counts. The chain uses TRBV6-5 and TRBJ1-1; possibly TRBD1 for D (5 bases). Trimming took 0 bases from V and 1 from J, leaving 12 bases between them. The CDR3 covers 16 residues. The germline gives CDR1 MNHEY, CDR2 SVGAGI. Here the CDR3 DNA reads TGTGCCAGCAGTTACTCGATGCAGGGTGAGAACACTGAAGCTTTCTTT. Protein product: CASSYSMQGENTEAFF.

This clonotype was picked up many times. The V call is TRBV21-1, the J call TRBJ1-2. TRBV21-1 is shown as a pseudogene. This CDR3 contains 17 residues. The CDR3 is CASSKGMPVVNNYGYTF. The CDR3 DNA sequence: TGTGCCAGCAGCAAAGGCATGCCGGTAGTGAACAACTATGGCTACACCTTC.

This clonotype was detected many times. The gene calls are TRBV27 and TRBJ2-3; tentatively, D is TRBD1 or TRBD2 (5 bases each). Trimming took off 1 base at V and 6 bases at J, with 17 bases between the two ends. The CDR3 has 16 residues. Germline assignment: CDR1 MNHEY and CDR2 SMNVEV (reference sequence). The CDR3 protein is CASSLYPGRAEDTQYF. The CDR3 nucleotides are TGTGCCAGCAGTTTATATCCAGGGAGAGCGGAGGATACGCAGTATTTT.

This clonotype has at least ten counts. This chain links TRBV2 with TRBJ1-2; 8 bases align to TRBD1. The CDR3 contains 13 residues. CDR1 and CDR2 (germline): SNHLY, FYNNEI. Trimming at V came to 6 bases and at J to 4 bases, leaving 4 bases not matched to a gene. This CDR3 is CASRPGTGYGYTF. CDR3 nucleotides: TGTGCCAGCAGGCCGGGGACAGGCTATGGCTACACCTTC. Variable domain in full (rest from reference TRBV2 and TRBJ1-2): EPEVTQTPSHQVTQMGQEVILRCVPISNHLYFYWYRQILGQKVEFLVSFYNNEISEKSEIFDDQFSVERPDGSNFTLKIRSTKLEDSAMYFCASRPGTGYGYTFGSGTRLTVV.

This clonotype was seen many times. In DNA, the CDR3 is TGTGCCAGCAGCTGGGAGCGCTATGGCTACACCTTC. Protein: CASSWERYGYTF. The rearrangement links TRBV3-1 to TRBJ1-2; D gene unclear. The V gene lost 5 bases and the J gene lost 4 bases, with 8 bases spanning the gap. Germline CDR1 LGHDT, CDR2 YNNKEL (reference sequence). The CDR3 is 12 residues long.

This clonotype was seen at least ten times. The J gene is TRBJ2-2, the V gene TRBV6-6; unclear D gene. The CDR3 spans 15 residues. Trimming took off 0 bases at V and 2 bases at J, with 7 bases between the two ends. Per germline, CDR1 MNHNY and CDR2 SVGAGI (reference sequence). The DNA for the CDR3 is TGTGCCAGCAGTTACTCGGGTCACAACACCGGGGAGCTGTTTTTT. This encodes CASSYSGHNTGELFF.

In this sample, this clonotype turned up many times. The V gene is TRBV7-2, the J gene TRBJ2-7; 7 bases match TRBD1. V was clipped by 0 bases and J by 0 bases; unmatched bases: 20. Germline V gives CDR1 SGHTA, CDR2 FQGNSA. The CDR3 runs to 21 residues. The CDR3 DNA sequence: TGTGCCAGCAGCTTAGCGAGAAGGGGAAGACAGGGCAACCGCAGCTCCTACGAGCAGTACTTC. Its translation: CASSLARRGRQGNRSSYEQYF.

The table lists this clonotype with many counts. V is TRBV9 and J is TRBJ1-2; TRBD1 aligns across 7 bases. This CDR3 spans 17 amino acids. With 2 bases clipped from V and 7 bases from J, the junction kept 17 bases outside the gene matches. CDR1 is SGDLS, CDR2 YYNGEE, per germline. CDR3 region: CASSVGSGTEPWGGYTF. The DNA of the CDR3 is TGTGCCAGCAGCGTGGGTTCCGGGACAGAACCTTGGGGTGGCTACACCTTC.